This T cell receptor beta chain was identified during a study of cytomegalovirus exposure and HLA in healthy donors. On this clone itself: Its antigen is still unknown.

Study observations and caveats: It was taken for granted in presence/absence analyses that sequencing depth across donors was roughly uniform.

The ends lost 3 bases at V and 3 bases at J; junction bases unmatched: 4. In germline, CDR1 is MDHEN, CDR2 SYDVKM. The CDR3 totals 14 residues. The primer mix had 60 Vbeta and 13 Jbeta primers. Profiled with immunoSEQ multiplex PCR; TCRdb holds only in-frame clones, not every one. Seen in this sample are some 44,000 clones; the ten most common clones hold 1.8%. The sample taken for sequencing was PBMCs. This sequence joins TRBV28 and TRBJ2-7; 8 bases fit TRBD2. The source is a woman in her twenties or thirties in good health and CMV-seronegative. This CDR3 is CASSLSGSVYEQYF. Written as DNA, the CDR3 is TGTGCCAGCAGTTTGAGCGGGAGTGTCTACGAGCAGTACTTC. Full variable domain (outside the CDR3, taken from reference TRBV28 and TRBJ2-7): DVKVTQSSRYLVKRTGEKVFLECVQDMDHENMFWYRQDPGLGLRLIYFSYDVKMKEKGDIPEGYSVSREKKERFSLILESASTNQTSMYLCASSLSGSVYEQYFGPGTRLTVT.